The 5 T cell receptor beta chains below all came from one sample that was sequenced in a study of vaccination effects on CD4 cells after COVID-19. Their specific antigens are unknown. Sequencing followed a ViraFEST assay step that expanded antigen-specific CD4+ T cells with viral peptide pools. Following 10 days of culture, CD4+ T cells were isolated. Each participant was given two doses of one vaccine (BNT162b2 or mRNA-1273). Assay used: immunoSEQ multiplex PCR; TCRdb lists only in-frame clones, some missing. Here the sample spans tens of thousands of clones, about 78% being singletons. The sample consisted of CD4+ T cells from PBMCs cultured with HCoV-OC43 spike peptides, taken after COVID-19 vaccination. The subset is: HCoV-OC43 spike overlapping peptide pool stimulation. The receptors derive from a human donor who received a COVID-19 vaccine.

This clone showed up just a few times. Other nucleotide sequences from this sample produce the same CDR3. This chain connects TRBV19 to TRBJ2-2; tentative D call: TRBD2 (6 bases). Germline values: CDR1 LNHDA, CDR2 SQIVND (reference sequence). The ends were cut back, 3 bases at V and 5 bases at J, with 7 bases in the middle. The CDR3 sequence is 13 residues long. The CDR3 nucleotides read TGTGCCAGTAGTATGGGGGGTACCGGGGAGCTGTTTTTT. Translated: CASSMGGTGELFF.

This clone turned up a few times. V and J are TRBV19 and TRBJ1-1; no definite D call. Per germline, CDR1 LNHDA and CDR2 SQIVND (reference sequence). This CDR3 comprises 13 residues. Between the trimmed V and J ends, which lost 4 bases and 10 bases, there was a span of 16 bases. The chain's CDR3 is CASSNPGRRGAFF. DNA for the CDR3: TGTGCCAGTAGTAACCCCGGGAGGCGGGGAGCTTTCTTT. Full variable domain (remainder filled in from reference TRBV19 and TRBJ1-1): DGGITQSPKYLFRKEGQNVTLSCEQNLNHDAMYWYRQDPGQGLRLIYYSQIVNDFQKGDIAEGYSVSREKKESFPLTVTSAQKNPTAFYLCASSNPGRRGAFFGQGTRLTVV.

This chain links TRBV7-3 with TRBJ2-7; D unresolved. CDR3 length: 13 amino acids. Trimming cost V 2 bases and J 6 bases, with 11 bases left between them. CDR1 is SGHTA and CDR2 is FQGTGA in the germline V gene. CDR3 in amino acids: CASSLFAGGEQYV. The CDR3, as DNA: TGTGCCAGCAGCTTATTTGCCGGTGGCGAGCAGTACGTC.

The chain uses TRBV2 and TRBJ1-2, with TRBD1 as a possible D gene (5 bases). Germline V gene lookup returns CDR1 SNHLY and CDR2 FYNNEI. V shed 8 bases and J shed 4 bases, with 8 bases lying between them. The CDR3 is 11 amino acids. CDR3 loop: CASAGTYGYTF. The CDR3 DNA is TGTGCCAGCGCAGGGACCTATGGCTACACCTTC.

The chain joins TRBV18 to TRBJ1-5, with D hard to call. Deletions cut 3 bases from V and 5 bases from J, with 11 bases between. Looked up from germline, CDR1 is KGHSH and CDR2 is LQKENI. This CDR3 spans 14 amino acids. This CDR3 reads CASSPENRDQPQHF. CDR3 in DNA: TGTGCCAGCTCACCCGAAAATCGGGATCAGCCCCAGCATTTT.